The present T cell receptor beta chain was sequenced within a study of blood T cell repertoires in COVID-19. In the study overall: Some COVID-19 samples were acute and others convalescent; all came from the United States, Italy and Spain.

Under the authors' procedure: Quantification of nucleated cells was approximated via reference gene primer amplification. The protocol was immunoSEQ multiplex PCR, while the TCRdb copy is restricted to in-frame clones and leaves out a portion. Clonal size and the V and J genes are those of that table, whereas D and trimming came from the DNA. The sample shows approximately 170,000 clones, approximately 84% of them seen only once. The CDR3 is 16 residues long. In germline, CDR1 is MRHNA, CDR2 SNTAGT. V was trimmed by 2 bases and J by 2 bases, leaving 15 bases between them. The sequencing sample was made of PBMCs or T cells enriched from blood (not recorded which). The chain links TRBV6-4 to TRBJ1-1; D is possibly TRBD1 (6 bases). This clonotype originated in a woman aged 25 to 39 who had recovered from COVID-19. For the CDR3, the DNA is TGTGCCAGCAGTGACGAGTTCGGGGGGCCCAACACTGAAGCTTTCTTT. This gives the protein CASSDEFGGPNTEAFF.